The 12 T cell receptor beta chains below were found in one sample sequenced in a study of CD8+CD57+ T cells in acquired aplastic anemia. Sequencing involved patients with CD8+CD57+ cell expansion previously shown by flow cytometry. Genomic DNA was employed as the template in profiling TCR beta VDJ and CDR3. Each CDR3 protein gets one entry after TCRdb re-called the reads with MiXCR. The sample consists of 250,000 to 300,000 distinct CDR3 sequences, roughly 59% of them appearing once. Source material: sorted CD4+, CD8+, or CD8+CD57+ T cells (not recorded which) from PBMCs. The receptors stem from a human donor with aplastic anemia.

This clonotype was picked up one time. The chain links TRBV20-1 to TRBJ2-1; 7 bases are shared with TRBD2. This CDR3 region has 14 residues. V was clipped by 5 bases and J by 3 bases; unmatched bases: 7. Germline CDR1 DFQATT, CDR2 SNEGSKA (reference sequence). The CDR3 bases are TGCAGTGCTTCGTTCACGGGAGGCTACAATGAGCAGTTCTTC. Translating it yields CSASFTGGYNEQFF.

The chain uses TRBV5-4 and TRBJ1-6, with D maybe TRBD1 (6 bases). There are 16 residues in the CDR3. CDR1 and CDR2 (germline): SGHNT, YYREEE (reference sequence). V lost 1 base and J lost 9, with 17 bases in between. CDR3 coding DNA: TGTGCCAGCAGCTTGAGAGGGAACAGGGTCGGTTCACCCCTCCACTTT. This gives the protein CASSLRGNRVGSPLHF.

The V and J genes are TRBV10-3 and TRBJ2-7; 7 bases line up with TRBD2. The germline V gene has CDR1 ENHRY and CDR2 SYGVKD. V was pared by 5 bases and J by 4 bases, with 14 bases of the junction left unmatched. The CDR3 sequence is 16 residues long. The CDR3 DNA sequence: TGTGCCATCAGTCCCATTTCTAGCGGAAGTAGATACGAGCAGTACTTC. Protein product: CAISPISSGSRYEQYF.

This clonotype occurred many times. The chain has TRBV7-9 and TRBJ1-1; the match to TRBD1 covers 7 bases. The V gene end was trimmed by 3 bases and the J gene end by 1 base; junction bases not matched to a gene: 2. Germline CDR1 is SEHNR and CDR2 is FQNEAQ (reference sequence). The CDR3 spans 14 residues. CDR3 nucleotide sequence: TGTGCCAGCAGCTTCCGGACAGGGAACACTGAAGCTTTCTTT. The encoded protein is CASSFRTGNTEAFF.

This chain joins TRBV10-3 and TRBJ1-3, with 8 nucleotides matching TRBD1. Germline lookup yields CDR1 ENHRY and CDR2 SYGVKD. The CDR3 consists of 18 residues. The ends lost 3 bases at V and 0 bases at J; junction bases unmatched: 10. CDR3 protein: CAISDLVATGDSGNTIYF. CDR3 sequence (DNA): TGTGCCATCAGTGACCTCGTAGCGACAGGGGACTCTGGAAACACCATATATTTT.

The CDR3 is CSLEGPSCEQYF. CDR3 bases: TGCAGCTTGGAGGGGCCGAGCTGCGAGCAGTACTTC. The J gene is TRBJ2-7, the V gene TRBV29-1; D is perhaps TRBD2 (6 bases). V lost 8 bases and J 6 bases, leaving 17 bases between the germline ends. The CDR3 is 12 amino acids. Germline CDR1 SQVTM, CDR2 ANQGSEA.

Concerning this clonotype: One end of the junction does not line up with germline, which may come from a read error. The DNA of the CDR3 is TGTGCCAGCAGTGGAAAACAGGGACAGAGCTCCTACAATGAGCAGTTATTC. Translated: CASSGKQGQSSYNEQLF. V is TRBV25-1 and J is TRBJ2-1; 7 nucleotides align to TRBD1. The CDR3 sequence is 17 residues long. Per the germline V gene, CDR1 is MGHDK and CDR2 is SYGVNS. Variable domain in full (rest from reference TRBV25-1 and TRBJ2-1): EADIYQTPRYLVIGTGKKITLECSQTMGHDKMYWYQQDPGMELHLIHYSYGVNSTEKGDLSSESTVSRIRTEHFPLTLESARPSHTSQYLCASSGKQGQSSYNEQLFGPGTRLTVL.

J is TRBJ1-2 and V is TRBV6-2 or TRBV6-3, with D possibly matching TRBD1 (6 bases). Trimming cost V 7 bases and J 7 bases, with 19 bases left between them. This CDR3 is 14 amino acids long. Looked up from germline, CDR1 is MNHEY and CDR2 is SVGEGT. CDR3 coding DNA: TGTGCCAGCAACTATGGACAGTTCATTGGTGGCTACACCTTC. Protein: CASNYGQFIGGYTF.

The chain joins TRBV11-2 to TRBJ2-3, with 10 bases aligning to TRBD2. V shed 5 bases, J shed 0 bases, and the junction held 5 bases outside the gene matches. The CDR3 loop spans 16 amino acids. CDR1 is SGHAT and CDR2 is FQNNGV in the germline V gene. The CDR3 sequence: CASSPGLALSTDTQYF. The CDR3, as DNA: TGTGCCAGCAGCCCGGGACTAGCGCTGAGCACAGATACGCAGTATTTT.

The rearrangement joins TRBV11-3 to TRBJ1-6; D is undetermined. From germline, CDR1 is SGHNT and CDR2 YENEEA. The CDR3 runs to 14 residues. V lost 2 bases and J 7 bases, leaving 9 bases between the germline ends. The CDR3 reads CASSLRRDNSPLHF. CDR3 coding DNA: TGTGCCAGCAGCTTAAGACGAGACAATTCACCCCTCCACTTT.

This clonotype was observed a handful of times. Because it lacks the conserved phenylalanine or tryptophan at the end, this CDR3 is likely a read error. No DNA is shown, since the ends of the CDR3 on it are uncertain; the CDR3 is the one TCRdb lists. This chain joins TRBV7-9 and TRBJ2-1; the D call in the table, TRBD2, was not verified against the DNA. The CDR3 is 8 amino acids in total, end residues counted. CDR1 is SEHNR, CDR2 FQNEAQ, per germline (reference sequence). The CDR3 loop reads CASSFVAG.

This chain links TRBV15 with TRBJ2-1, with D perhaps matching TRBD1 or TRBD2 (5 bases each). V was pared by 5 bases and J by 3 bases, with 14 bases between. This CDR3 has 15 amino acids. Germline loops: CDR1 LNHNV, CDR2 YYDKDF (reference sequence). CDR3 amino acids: CATSGGLQGYNEQFF. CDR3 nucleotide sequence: TGTGCCACCAGCGGAGGCTTGCAGGGCTACAATGAGCAGTTCTTC.